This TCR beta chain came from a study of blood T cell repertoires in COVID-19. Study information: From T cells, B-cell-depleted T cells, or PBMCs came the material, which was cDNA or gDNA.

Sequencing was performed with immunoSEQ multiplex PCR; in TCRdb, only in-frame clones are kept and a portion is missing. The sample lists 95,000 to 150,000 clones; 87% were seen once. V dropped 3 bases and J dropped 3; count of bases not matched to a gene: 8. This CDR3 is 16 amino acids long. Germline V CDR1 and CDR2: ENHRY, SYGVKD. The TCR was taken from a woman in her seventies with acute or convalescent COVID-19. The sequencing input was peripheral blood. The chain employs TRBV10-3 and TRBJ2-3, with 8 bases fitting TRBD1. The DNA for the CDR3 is TGTGCCATCAGTGATTCCCAGGGGGCGCCGACAGATACGCAGTATTTT. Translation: CAISDSQGAPTDTQYF.